This TCR beta chain was sequenced during a study of blood T cell repertoires in COVID-19. This clone appeared a single time. Germline CDR1 and CDR2: GTSNPN and SVGIG (reference sequence). The junction had 9 bases not matched to a gene; V was cut back by 8 bases and J by 3 bases. The CDR3 length is 14 residues. Under the authors' procedure: How many nucleated cells were present was estimated from reference gene primer amplification. TCRdb's copy holds only in-frame clones and misses some; the assay was immunoSEQ multiplex PCR. From that table come the V and J calls and clone size; the DNA was used to work out D and trimming. The data hold about 220,000 clones, with around 80% observed a single time.

The clonotype originates from a human donor in a cohort sampled during active COVID-19. V usage is TRBV30 and J usage is TRBJ2-7; TRBD1 agrees at 11 bases. The specimen sequenced was peripheral blood. CDR3 residues: CAATMGQGDYEQYF. CDR3 nucleotide sequence: TGTGCCGCAACAATGGGACAGGGGGACTACGAGCAGTACTTC. Together with reference TRBV30 and TRBJ2-7, the CDR3 gives the full variable domain: SQTIHQWPATLVQPVGSPLSLECTVEGTSNPNLYWYRQAAGRGLQLLFYSVGIGQISSEVPQNLSASRPQDRQFILSSKKLLLSDSGFYLCAATMGQGDYEQYFGPGTRLTVT.